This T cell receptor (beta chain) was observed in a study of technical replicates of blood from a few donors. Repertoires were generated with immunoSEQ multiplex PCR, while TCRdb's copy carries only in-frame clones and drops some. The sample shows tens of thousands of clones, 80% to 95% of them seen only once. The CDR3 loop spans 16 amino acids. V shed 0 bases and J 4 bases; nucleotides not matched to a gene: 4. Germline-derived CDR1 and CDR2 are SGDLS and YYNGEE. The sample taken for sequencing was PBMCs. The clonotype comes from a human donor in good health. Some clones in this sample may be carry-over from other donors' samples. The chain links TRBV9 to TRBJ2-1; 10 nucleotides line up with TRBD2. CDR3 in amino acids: CASSVDTSGTYNEQFF. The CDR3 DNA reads TGTGCCAGCAGCGTAGACACTAGCGGGACTTACAATGAGCAGTTCTTC.